This T cell receptor beta chain was identified during a study of T cells after yellow fever vaccination. In the study overall: For low cell numbers, libraries were made with SMART-Seq v4 Ultra Low Input. Study findings and constraints: Though weaker, the secondary response peaked faster, on day 5 versus 15. Clonotypes found in both CD4 and CD8 compartments made up a small share.

A process of 5'RACE template switching, which added a universal primer site and UMIs, was used to make TCR cDNA. TCRdb re-derived calls from the 5' RACE reads in MiXCR, one entry per CDR3 protein. This sample carries 250,000 to 350,000 distinct CDR3 sequences, around 4.5% of them seen once, and the ten largest clones take 15% to 20%. In this sample, this clonotype turned up many times. Its antigen is currently unknown. The CDR3 length is 14 residues. V lost 2 bases, J lost 1 base, and 9 bases lay in between. Germline V gene lookup returns CDR1 SGDLS and CDR2 YYNGEE. This receptor was obtained from a man aged 18 to 30 who received the YFV17D yellow fever vaccine. The material was PBMCs, obtained 15 days after the yellow fever booster vaccination. This chain joins TRBV9 and TRBJ1-1; no firm D call. The chain's CDR3 is CASSVGSTNTEAFF. The CDR3 nucleotides are TGTGCCAGCAGCGTGGGCAGCACGAACACTGAAGCTTTCTTT.